The source of this T cell receptor beta chain is a study of CD8 T cells in ankylosing spondylitis (dated by TCRdb to 2016 to 2017). Describing the broader study: The study profiled T cell receptor beta repertoires in healthy donors and ankylosing spondylitis patients to find disease-linked TCR variants. The full study cohort was made up of 25 to 30 ankylosing spondylitis patients and 108 healthy donors. Peripheral blood was sampled, and synovial fluid was also collected from ankylosing spondylitis patients. Overall study outcomes, separate from this receptor: A CD8+ phenotype was shown by the disease-linked clones, which were found at relatively low frequencies in peripheral blood. Some of the motif variants had been reported before in the synovial fluid and blood of reactive arthritis patients, a finding that suggests common disease-initiation mechanisms. A TCR beta motif made up of several highly homologous amino acid variants appeared to be characteristic of blood from ankylosing spondylitis patients. The disease-linked clones were reported to be significantly enriched in matched synovial fluid samples from ankylosing spondylitis patients.

Synovial fluid samples were paired with blood samples taken from the same ankylosing spondylitis patients. About this clonotype: Its specific antigen is unknown. No clone much larger than this one lies a single base away; base qualities are absent.

The sequencing machine was an Illumina HiSeq 2500. TCR beta libraries were prepared by quantitative 5'-RACE with molecular barcodes. As for the original processing: A new computational method based on a probabilistic model of VDJ rearrangement was used to identify disease-linked TCR variants. The raw public reads went through TCRdb reprocessing: fastp at Q25, MiXCR clone calling, in-frame beta chains kept. Each entry is one CDR3 protein sequence, shown with its most common DNA and genes. The V and J calls were determined by TCRdb, not by the authors. Counted in this sample were approximately 110,000 distinct CDR3 sequences; around 24% of them appeared once. About 12% of the sample is in the top ten clones. What was sequenced was synovial fluid, either unsorted or a sorted T cell fraction (not recorded which). The sequence was collected from a male donor with ankylosing spondylitis.

The nucleotides read TGTGCCAGCTCCTTACGGACCCCAGAGACCCAGTACTTC. It translates as CASSLRTPETQYF. The sequence is built from TRBV18 and TRBJ2-5; the D gene is unclear. From the germline V gene, CDR1 is KGHSH and CDR2 is LQKENI. The CDR3 contains 13 residues, cysteine and phenylalanine counted. Of all the DNA, just the CDR3 is kept, 39 bases in frame from base 1. The germline ends are 12 bases apart after V is trimmed by 6 bases and J by 4 bases.